The next 31 T cell receptor beta chains were all read from a single sample in a study of vaccination and CD4 T cells after COVID-19. Cultured CD4+ T cell DNA was sequenced using the Oncomine TCR Beta short-read assay. TCRdb analysed the PCR reads with MiXCR anew, one entry per CDR3 protein. The sample has roughly 10,000 distinct CDR3 sequences, 30% seen once. Their recognized antigens are unknown. Documented treatment: approximately 9-day PBMC culture with coronavirus spike peptide pools or control peptides (ViraFEST assay). The source was CD4+ T cells from blood, cultured in vitro, collected after SARS-CoV-2 vaccination. All receptors come from a human donor who had recovered from COVID-19.

This clonotype was observed a handful of times. The rearrangement uses TRBV20-1 and TRBJ2-7; D is possibly TRBD1 (6 bases). The germline gives CDR1 DFQATT, CDR2 SNEGSKA (reference sequence). The V end lost 5 bases, the J end lost 3 bases, and 11 bases lay between the germline ends. This CDR3 region has 12 residues. The CDR3 here is CSAPGTLYEQYF. The CDR3 DNA is TGCAGTGCTCCCGGGACACTCTACGAGCAGTACTTC.

There are a few counts of this clonotype. J is TRBJ1-5 and V is TRBV19; 7 bases align to TRBD1. The CDR3 is 16 residues long. The germline V gene has CDR1 LNHDA and CDR2 SQIVND (reference sequence). J gave up 0 bases and V 7 bases, and 9 bases lay outside the gene matches. The CDR3 sequence: CASKARGPNSNQPQHF. The CDR3 bases are TGTGCCAGTAAAGCTAGGGGGCCGAATAGCAATCAGCCCCAGCATTTT.

The CDR3 protein is CASSFPPYEQYF. The DNA for the CDR3 is TGTGCCAGCAGCTTCCCACCCTACGAGCAGTACTTC. The chain joins TRBV6-2 or TRBV6-3 to TRBJ2-7; D gene uncertain. This CDR3 is built from 12 residues. The V and J ends lost 6 bases and 2 bases respectively, with 8 bases between them. Per germline, CDR1 MNHEY and CDR2 SVGEGT.

CDR3 nucleotides: TGTGCCAGCAAAAGGACTAGCAGACCCTACGAGCAGTACTTC. Translating it yields CASKRTSRPYEQYF. The J gene is TRBJ2-7, the V gene TRBV6-2 or TRBV6-3, with 8 bases identical to TRBD2. Per the germline V gene, CDR1 is MNHEY and CDR2 is SVGEGT. J was trimmed by 2 bases and V by 7 bases; bases with no gene match: 7. CDR3 size: 14 residues.

This chain links TRBV5-5 with TRBJ2-7; 7 bases map to TRBD1. CDR1 is SGHKS, CDR2 YYEKEE, per germline (reference sequence). The junction had 5 bases not matched to a gene; V was cut back by 0 bases and J by 2 bases. The CDR3 runs 15 residues. The CDR3 region is CASSLVTGVAYEQYF. The CDR3 coding sequence is TGTGCCAGCAGCTTGGTCACAGGGGTGGCCTACGAGCAGTACTTC.

This clonotype was observed a few times. The CDR3 reads CASDRSYYGYTF. The DNA of the CDR3 is TGTGCCAGCGACAGGAGCTACTATGGCTACACCTTC. V is TRBV6-1 and J is TRBJ1-2, with D perhaps matching TRBD1 (6 bases). Trimming removed 8 bases at V and 3 bases at J, with 10 bases between. Germline CDR1 and CDR2: MNHNS and SASEGT. This CDR3 spans 12 amino acids.

The gene calls are TRBV5-1 and TRBJ2-2; 9 bases match TRBD2. Losses at the gene ends were 5 bases for V and 3 bases for J; bases not matched to a gene: 14. Per the germline V gene, CDR1 is SGHRS and CDR2 is YFSETQ. The CDR3 is 18 amino acids. The CDR3 reads CASRPAQRGAPDTGELFF. Written as DNA, the CDR3 is TGCGCCAGCAGGCCCGCCCAGCGGGGGGCCCCGGACACCGGGGAGCTGTTTTTT.

The chain combines TRBV28 with TRBJ1-5; D remains ambiguous. Germline V gene data show CDR1 as MDHEN and CDR2 as SYDVKM. CDR3 length: 14 residues. Trimming left V 2 bases short and J 4 bases short, with 9 bases between. The CDR3 spells CASSLDPANQPQHF. The CDR3 bases are TGTGCCAGCAGTTTAGATCCGGCGAATCAGCCCCAGCATTTT.

This clonotype was observed a few times. The chain combines TRBV20-1 with TRBJ2-3, with D perhaps TRBD1 (5 bases). Trimming removed 3 bases at V and 2 bases at J, with 12 bases between. This CDR3 spans 14 amino acids. Germline V gene lookup returns CDR1 DFQATT and CDR2 SNEGSKA (reference sequence). This CDR3 is CSASEGRVTDTQYF. DNA for the CDR3: TGCAGTGCTAGTGAAGGCAGGGTCACAGATACGCAGTATTTT.

In its sample, this clonotype ranks as medium-sized. V gene TRBV7-2 combines with J gene TRBJ2-7; 8 bases are shared with TRBD1. V was clipped by 4 bases and J by 7 bases; unmatched bases: 3. CDR3 size: 12 residues. Germline CDR1 reads SGHTA; CDR2 reads FQGNSA. CDR3 sequence: CASSSTGVEQYF. CDR3 DNA: TGTGCCAGCAGCTCGACAGGGGTTGAGCAGTACTTC.

In this sample, this clonotype turned up a few times. The rearrangement uses TRBV7-9 and TRBJ2-1, with D tentatively TRBD1 (5 bases). This CDR3 region has 15 residues. V was trimmed by 2 bases and J by 2 bases, leaving 10 bases between them. Germline V gene sequence: CDR1 SEHNR, CDR2 FQNEAQ (reference sequence). The CDR3, as DNA: TGTGCCAGCAGCTTAACGGCAGGGACCTACAATGAGCAGTTCTTC. Amino acids: CASSLTAGTYNEQFF.

In its sample, this clonotype was seen a few times. V usage is TRBV4-2 and J usage is TRBJ2-7; D is possibly TRBD2 (5 bases). V was clipped by 4 bases and J by 1 base, with 14 bases between them. Germline V gene data show CDR1 as LGHNA and CDR2 as YNFKEQ. The CDR3 contains 15 residues. The CDR3 region is CASSLLGSGSYEQYF. CDR3 bases: TGTGCCAGCAGCCTCCTTGGGTCGGGATCCTACGAGCAGTACTTC.

This clonotype was seen a few times. This chain joins TRBV19 and TRBJ2-7; 10 bases are shared with TRBD2. The CDR3 has 16 amino acids. The germline gives CDR1 LNHDA, CDR2 SQIVND (reference sequence). Trimming at V came to 2 bases and at J to 6 bases, leaving 10 bases not matched to a gene. As DNA, the CDR3 is TGTGCCAGTAGTATAAGGATCCTAGCGGGAGCCTCCGAGCAGTACTTC. Its translation: CASSIRILAGASEQYF. Full variable domain (remainder filled in from reference TRBV19 and TRBJ2-7): DGGITQSPKYLFRKEGQNVTLSCEQNLNHDAMYWYRQDPGQGLRLIYYSQIVNDFQKGDIAEGYSVSREKKESFPLTVTSAQKNPTAFYLCASSIRILAGASEQYFGPGTRLTVT.

As concerns this clonotype: An end of the junction differs from the germline gene, which may be a read error. This chain connects TRBV20-1 to TRBJ1-5, with D possibly matching TRBD1 (5 bases). This CDR3 contains 15 residues. Germline V CDR1 and CDR2: DFQATT, SNEGSKA (reference sequence). CDR3 region: CGAQKRGNSNQPQHF. The CDR3 coding sequence is TGCGGTGCGCAAAAGCGGGGGAATAGCAATCAGCCCCAGCATTTT.

This clonotype turned up a few times. The chain recombines TRBV7-2 with TRBJ2-7; D is tentatively TRBD1 or TRBD2 (5 bases each). Germline lookup yields CDR1 SGHTA and CDR2 FQGNSA. Trimming left V 2 bases short and J 6 bases short, with 14 bases between. The CDR3 runs 14 residues. The CDR3, as DNA: TGTGCCAGCAGCTTACAACGAGGGGCCTCCGAGCAGTACTTC. Its protein is CASSLQRGASEQYF.

This clonotype has a handful of counts. This chain uses TRBV11-2 with TRBJ1-2, with D perhaps matching TRBD1 (6 bases). CDR1 SGHAT and CDR2 FQNNGV come from the germline V gene. V was shortened by 5 bases and J by 4 bases, with 29 bases between the two germline ends. The CDR3 covers 19 residues. The CDR3, as DNA: TGTGCCAGCAGCGCCCTGGGCCGGCGGGGGCAAAGGAACTTCTATGGCTACACCTTC. Its translation is CASSALGRRGQRNFYGYTF.

The V and J genes are TRBV5-3 and TRBJ2-1, with D unresolved. TRBV5-3 is an ORF, and what it does is uncertain. V lost 2 bases, J lost 3 bases, and 12 bases lay in between. The CDR3 is 15 residues long. CDR3 in DNA: TGTGCCAGAAGCTTCGGGCAAAATTTCTACAATGAGCAGTTCTTC. This encodes CARSFGQNFYNEQFF.

The rearrangement joins TRBV28 to TRBJ1-2, with D perhaps TRBD1 (5 bases). Germline CDR1 MDHEN, CDR2 SYDVKM. There are 14 residues in the CDR3. V lost 2 bases and J 7 bases, leaving 14 bases between the germline ends. In nucleotides, the CDR3 is TGTGCCAGCAGTTTAAGTACCGGGACGTCTGGCTACACCTTC. This sequence encodes CASSLSTGTSGYTF.

This clonotype was detected a few times. This chain joins TRBV7-9 and TRBJ1-5, with D maybe TRBD1 (5 bases). CDR3 length: 14 amino acids. V lost 5 bases, J lost 2 bases, and 10 bases lay in between. Germline V CDR1 and CDR2: SEHNR, FQNEAQ (reference sequence). As DNA, the CDR3 is TGTGCCAGCAGCCGTGGGGGGGGCAATCAGCCCCAGCATTTT. This sequence encodes CASSRGGGNQPQHF.

The CDR3 nucleotides read TGTGCCAGCAGTTACTCCTGGCTAGCGGGAGTGAGTAATGAGCAGTTCTTC. The encoded protein is CASSYSWLAGVSNEQFF. V usage is TRBV6-2 or TRBV6-3 and J usage is TRBJ2-1, with 10 bases that match TRBD2. V was clipped by 0 bases and J by 7 bases; unmatched bases: 9. Germline assignment: CDR1 MNHEY and CDR2 SVGEGT. The CDR3 extends over 17 amino acids.

V is TRBV5-1 and J is TRBJ1-1; tentative D call: TRBD1 (6 bases). The ends were cut back, 2 bases at V and 4 bases at J, with 9 bases in the middle. The germline CDR1 and CDR2 sequences are SGHRS and YFSETQ. CDR3 length: 13 amino acids. The CDR3 spells CASSFRGATEAFF. The CDR3 region has the DNA TGCGCCAGCAGCTTCCGGGGGGCCACTGAAGCTTTCTTT.

This CDR3 is CASSPRPVEWFF. CDR3 coding DNA: TGCGCCAGCAGCCCCCGTCCAGTGGAGTGGTTCTTC. The chain has TRBV5-1 and TRBJ2-1; D gene uncertain. Per germline, CDR1 SGHRS and CDR2 YFSETQ. The CDR3 runs to 12 residues. Trimming shortened V by 4 bases and J by 15 bases, and 17 bases separated the two germline ends.

This chain uses TRBV28 with TRBJ2-3; the match to TRBD2 covers 8 bases. Germline V CDR1 and CDR2: MDHEN, SYDVKM. Germline trimming cut 4 bases from V and 4 bases from J; bases unmatched to any gene: 22. CDR3 length equals 20 residues. The CDR3 sequence: CASSSGALLGAGAGADTQYF. In DNA, the CDR3 is TGTGCCAGCAGTTCGGGGGCCCTGTTAGGGGCGGGAGCGGGGGCAGATACGCAGTATTTT.

The chain combines TRBV20-1 with TRBJ1-2, with a possible D match to TRBD1 (5 bases). CDR3 size: 12 residues. Germline CDR1 reads DFQATT; CDR2 reads SNEGSKA (reference sequence). The V end lost 4 bases, the J end lost 8 bases, and 14 bases lay between the germline ends. CDR3 in amino acids: CSATGAGRGYTF. The DNA of the CDR3 is TGCAGTGCTACCGGGGCGGGTCGGGGCTACACCTTC.

The V gene is TRBV19, the J gene TRBJ2-1; TRBD2 might be the D (6 bases). This CDR3 has 14 residues. Per the germline V gene, CDR1 is LNHDA and CDR2 is SQIVND (reference sequence). V lost 5 bases to trimming and J lost 7 bases, with 15 bases between them. In DNA form, the CDR3 reads TGTGCCAGTAGTCCCGGGAGAGGTAGAAATGAGCAGTTCTTC. It translates to CASSPGRGRNEQFF.

V usage is TRBV5-1 and J usage is TRBJ1-1, with 7 bases aligning to TRBD1. The CDR3 has 12 amino acids. Trimming removed 4 bases from V and 6 bases from J; junction bases left unmatched: 3. Per germline, CDR1 SGHRS and CDR2 YFSETQ. In DNA, the CDR3 is TGCGCCAGCAGCATAGGACAGGCTGAAGCTTTCTTT. Protein sequence: CASSIGQAEAFF. Full variable domain (outside the CDR3, taken from reference TRBV5-1 and TRBJ1-1): KAGVTQTPRYLIKTRGQQVTLSCSPISGHRSVSWYQQTPGQGLQFLFEYFSETQRNKGNFPGRFSGRQFSNSRSEMNVSTLELGDSALYLCASSIGQAEAFFGQGTRLTVV.

This clonotype has more than one count but fewer than ten. The chain couples TRBV6-2 or TRBV6-3 to TRBJ2-5; D gene uncertain. The CDR3 length is 13 residues. Trimming stripped 8 bases from V and 1 base from J, with 11 bases between. Germline CDR1 MNHEY, CDR2 SVGEGT. CDR3 loop: CASVGGAQETQYF. CDR3 DNA: TGTGCCAGCGTCGGCGGAGCCCAAGAGACCCAGTACTTC.

The rearrangement uses TRBV19 and TRBJ2-1; TRBD2 agrees at 7 bases. Unmatched junction bases numbered 5, after V lost 6 bases and J lost 9 bases. The CDR3 length is 12 residues. CDR1 is LNHDA and CDR2 is SQIVND in the germline V gene (reference sequence). This chain's CDR3 is CASRGRAGEQFF. The CDR3 DNA follows: TGTGCCAGTAGAGGGAGGGCCGGTGAGCAGTTCTTC.

On this clonotype: One junction end does not reproduce the germline sequence, and a read error may be involved. The rearrangement links TRBV7-9 to TRBJ2-5; 10 nucleotides agree with TRBD2. The V gene's germline CDR1 is SEHNR and CDR2 FQNEAQ (reference sequence). CDR3 length: 15 residues. CDR3 sequence reads: CVSSILAGGTQTQYF. The CDR3 DNA reads as TGTGTCAGCAGCATCTTAGCGGGAGGCACGCAGACCCAGTACTTC.

The rearrangement joins TRBV7-2 to TRBJ1-3; no firm D call. The CDR3 sequence is 14 residues long. V lost 3 bases to trimming and J lost 2 bases, with 8 bases between them. Germline CDR1 and CDR2: SGHTA and FQGNSA. The CDR3 spells CASSFSGTGNTIYF. The DNA of the CDR3 is TGTGCCAGCAGCTTTTCGGGTACTGGAAACACCATATATTTT.

V and J are TRBV2 and TRBJ2-3, with 10 bases identical to TRBD1. V lost 8 bases, J lost 3 bases, and 11 bases stayed unmatched. The CDR3 loop spans 16 amino acids. Per germline, CDR1 SNHLY and CDR2 FYNNEI. This CDR3 is CASYRDRGWGTDTQYF. CDR3 DNA sequence: TGTGCCAGCTACCGGGACAGGGGATGGGGTACAGATACGCAGTATTTT.